Sequencing of this T cell receptor (beta chain) was carried out in a study of CD8+ T cells in alopecia areata. Across the study: People stayed on tofacitinib for 6 to 18 months, then stopped the drug for 6 months.

Treatment noted: oral pan-JAK inhibitor, 5-10 mg twice daily. In each case, RNA was isolated and then reverse transcribed into cDNA as the sequencing template. The assay was immunoSEQ multiplex PCR, and TCRdb's table has in-frame clones only and misses some. The sample holds roughly 190,000 clones, 50% to 70% seen once. Study-wide results and caveats: For patients receiving tofacitinib, scalp clonality and expanded CD8+ clones among the top 100 significantly decreased.

The CDR3 sequence is 16 residues long. Germline V lookup: CDR1 SNHLY, CDR2 FYNNEI. V was trimmed by 8 bases and J by 9 bases, leaving 23 bases between them. Worth noting for this clone: Its target is unknown.

Specimen: CD4+ T cells sorted from blood, collected around week 50, from a patient treated with tofacitinib. The receptor's source is a human donor with alopecia areata. The rearrangement uses TRBV2 and TRBJ1-6, with no clear D. The CDR3 DNA reads as TGTGCCAGCCTCGGATCCCCGGGAAAGGGAAGTTCACCCCTCCACTTT. This sequence encodes CASLGSPGKGSSPLHF.